The clone carrying this T cell receptor (beta chain) has ten or more counts. The data stem from a study of T-cell reconstitution after alpha-beta-depleted transplantation in children. The CDR3 length is 17 residues. V was cut by 1 base and J by 3 bases, with 17 bases left in between. Looked up from germline, CDR1 is KGHDR and CDR2 is SFDVKD. Construction of the TCRbeta library involved unique molecular identifiers. TCRdb reprocessed the PCR reads with MiXCR, giving one entry per CDR3 protein. The sample holds 230,000 or so distinct CDR3 sequences, about 9.6% seen once. The sample here was PBMCs from the stem cell graft donor, taken from the stem cell graft. This receptor was taken from a human donor who donated a stem cell graft to a child with SCID. V usage is TRBV24-1 and J usage is TRBJ1-1; a possible D gene is TRBD1 (5 bases). CDR3 protein: CATSDFSGGPIHTEAFF. DNA for the CDR3: TGTGCCACCAGTGATTTTTCTGGGGGACCTATCCACACTGAAGCTTTCTTT.